The 14 T cell receptor beta chains below all came from one sample that was sequenced in a study of cytomegalovirus exposure and HLA in healthy donors. The PCR contained 60 Vbeta and 13 Jbeta primers. Using immunoSEQ multiplex PCR, the repertoire was profiled, and TCRdb retains in-frame clones only, with some absent. The sample shows around 150,000 clones, approximately 70% of them seen only once. The sequenced material came from PBMCs. The receptors here all came from a man aged 35 to 55 in good health and CMV-seropositive.

This clone was recorded once. CDR3 in amino acids: CASLGQGLSEAFF. CDR3 bases: TGTGCCAGCCTGGGACAGGGGTTGAGTGAAGCTTTCTTT. This rearrangement joins TRBV2 to TRBJ1-1, with 10 nucleotides matching TRBD1. The ends lost 8 bases at V and 7 bases at J; junction bases unmatched: 7. Germline-derived CDR1 and CDR2 are SNHLY and FYNNEI. CDR3 length: 13 amino acids.

This chain uses TRBV9 with TRBJ1-3; D not resolved. The CDR3 sequence is 14 residues long. CDR1 is SGDLS and CDR2 is YYNGEE in the germline V gene. Between the trimmed V and J ends, which lost 1 base and 0 bases, there was a span of 5 bases. The CDR3 DNA is TGTGCCAGCAGCGTAAGAGACTCTGGAAACACCATATATTTT. Protein product: CASSVRDSGNTIYF.

The V gene is TRBV30, the J gene TRBJ2-5; D is perhaps TRBD1 (6 bases). The germline V and J ends were trimmed by 0 bases and 5 bases, with 16 bases remaining between them. The CDR3 sequence is 15 residues long. Per the germline V gene, CDR1 is GTSNPN and CDR2 is SVGIG (reference sequence). The CDR3 DNA reads TGTGCCTGGAGTGTACTCGTGGGGGCAGGGGAGACCCAGTACTTC. As protein: CAWSVLVGAGETQYF.

The rearrangement uses TRBV5-6 and TRBJ2-4, with TRBD1 matching over 7 bases. This CDR3 has 18 amino acids. Germline V gives CDR1 SGHDT, CDR2 YYEEEE. V shed 3 bases, J shed 1 base, and the junction held 13 bases outside the gene matches. The CDR3 region is CASSSIGRGRGAKNIQYF. The CDR3 DNA follows: TGTGCCAGCAGCTCCATCGGTAGGGGGCGCGGGGCCAAAAACATTCAGTACTTC. Using reference TRBV5-6 and TRBJ2-4 for the parts outside the CDR3, the full variable domain is DAGVTQSPTHLIKTRGQQVTLRCSPKSGHDTVSWYQQALGQGPQFIFQYYEEEERQRGNFPDRFSGHQFPNYSSELNVNALLLGDSALYLCASSSIGRGRGAKNIQYFGAGTRLSVL.

This clone was found once. The rearrangement joins TRBV4-2 to TRBJ2-2; 7 nucleotides agree with TRBD2. The CDR3 covers 13 residues. Germline V lookup: CDR1 LGHNA, CDR2 YNFKEQ. V shed 2 bases, J shed 7 bases, and the junction held 1 base outside the gene matches. CDR3 sequence (DNA): TGTGCCAGCAGCCAACCGGGGGGCGGGGAGCTGTTTTTT. Amino acids: CASSQPGGGELFF.

The chain employs TRBV7-2 and TRBJ2-1; tentatively, D is TRBD1 (6 bases). V dropped 5 bases and J dropped 8 bases, with 13 bases sitting between them. The germline CDR1 and CDR2 sequences are SGHTA and FQGNSA. The CDR3 has 13 amino acids. The CDR3 reads CASSGYRVDEQFF. In DNA, the CDR3 is TGTGCCAGCAGCGGTTACAGGGTGGATGAGCAGTTCTTC.

V gene TRBV2 combines with J gene TRBJ2-1; maybe TRBD2 (7 bases). The CDR3 length is 14 residues. Trimming cost V 10 bases and J 8 bases, with 21 bases left between them. Germline CDR1 and CDR2: SNHLY and FYNNEI. The CDR3 protein is CATLGRGSGDEQFF. The CDR3 region has the DNA TGTGCCACCCTTGGGAGGGGGTCAGGAGATGAGCAGTTCTTC.

The chain employs TRBV4-3 and TRBJ1-2, with 10 bases identical to TRBD1. V lost 6 bases, J lost 13 bases, and 8 bases stayed unmatched. The CDR3 is made up of 12 amino acids. Germline V lookup: CDR1 LGHNA, CDR2 YSLEER. The CDR3 DNA follows: TGCGCCAGCAGTCAAACCGGGACAGGGGTCACCTTC. It is translated as CASSQTGTGVTF.

The chain combines TRBV5-1 with TRBJ2-5, with TRBD2 identical over 8 bases. CDR1 and CDR2 from the germline V gene are SGHRS and YFSETQ. The length of the CDR3 is 17 residues. The V gene end was trimmed by 4 bases and the J gene end by 2 bases; junction bases not matched to a gene: 13. In nucleotides, the CDR3 is TGCGCCAGCAGCCGAATACCAAGCGGGGGACCTCAAGAGACCCAGTACTTC. Its translation is CASSRIPSGGPQETQYF.

V is TRBV27 and J is TRBJ2-7; 7 bases align to TRBD1. The CDR3 runs 14 residues. Germline-derived CDR1 and CDR2 are MNHEY and SMNVEV (reference sequence). V dropped 3 bases and J dropped 0; count of bases not matched to a gene: 2. CDR3 sequence reads: CASSFRTGSYEQYF. The CDR3 region has the DNA TGTGCCAGCAGTTTTAGGACAGGCTCCTACGAGCAGTACTTC.

The chain couples TRBV5-1 to TRBJ2-7; 9 nucleotides align to TRBD1. The ends lost 4 bases at V and 4 bases at J; junction bases unmatched: 9. This CDR3 region has 15 residues. The germline CDR1 and CDR2 sequences are SGHRS and YFSETQ. The chain's CDR3 is CASSTGQGPLYEQYF. CDR3 DNA: TGCGCCAGCAGCACAGGACAGGGGCCCTTGTACGAGCAGTACTTC. Complete variable domain (other parts from reference TRBV5-1 and TRBJ2-7): KAGVTQTPRYLIKTRGQQVTLSCSPISGHRSVSWYQQTPGQGLQFLFEYFSETQRNKGNFPGRFSGRQFSNSRSEMNVSTLELGDSALYLCASSTGQGPLYEQYFGPGTRLTVT.

This clone was found once. The chain recombines TRBV21-1 with TRBJ2-1; the table's D call, TRBD2, was not checked against the DNA. TRBV21-1 is noted as a pseudogene. The CDR3 loop spans 14 amino acids. DNA for the CDR3: TGTGCCAGCCCCAACCCGGGGACTCCCGATGAGCAGTTCTTC. Amino acids: CASPNPGTPDEQFF.

The DNA for the CDR3 is TGCGCCAGCTACGCTAACAGGGAACAAGAGACCCAGTACTTC. It translates to CASYANREQETQYF. This rearrangement joins TRBV5-1 to TRBJ2-5, with D tentatively TRBD1 (6 bases). CDR3 length: 14 residues. Germline assignment: CDR1 SGHRS and CDR2 YFSETQ. Trimming stripped 7 bases from V and 2 bases from J, with 15 bases between. Drawing the rest from reference TRBV5-1 and TRBJ2-5, the complete variable domain is KAGVTQTPRYLIKTRGQQVTLSCSPISGHRSVSWYQQTPGQGLQFLFEYFSETQRNKGNFPGRFSGRQFSNSRSEMNVSTLELGDSALYLCASYANREQETQYFGPGTRLLVL.

The V call is TRBV5-1, the J call TRBJ2-7; a weak D match, TRBD2 (7 bases). The germline CDR1 and CDR2 sequences are SGHRS and YFSETQ. The CDR3 spans 14 residues. V was clipped by 3 bases and J by 5 bases, with 15 bases between them. The CDR3 region has the DNA TGCGCCAGCAGCTCTTGGGGAGGGGGGGACGAGCAGTACTTC. It translates to CASSSWGGGDEQYF.